This T cell receptor (beta chain) was captured in a study of shared clonotypes between healthy human individuals (dated by TCRdb to 2019 to 2021). Some background on the complete study: The cohort comprised a couple of women and a few men aged 18 to 49 years. The study deeply sequenced blood TCR repertoires of several healthy adults to estimate repertoire size and the extent of clonotype sharing between individuals. To increase sequencing depth and limit assay-specific biases, TCR repertoire library preparation and sequencing were carried out by different laboratories using diverse techniques. Per donor, leukapheresis produced somewhere between about 0.9 and 10 billion PBMCs. Broader findings and caveats from the paper: Sampling was restricted to blood, and TCR repertoires in tissue are likely to differ from TCR repertoires in blood. Based on pairwise subsampling, the degree of clonotype sharing among donors was expected to be affected by sequencing depth. The small number of donors limited the genetic and exposure-history diversity represented.

From its cysteine to its phenylalanine, the CDR3 spans 13 amino acids. Only CDR3 DNA is held: 39 bases, read in frame from base 1. V and J are truncated by 5 bases and 4 bases respectively, leaving an intervening sequence of 11 bases. The germline V gene (reference sequence) specifies LNHDA as CDR1 and SQIVND as CDR2. Using the deep immunoSEQ assay, multiplex PCR amplified TCR CDR3 regions from genomic DNA. Extracted genomic DNA from each cell subset was distributed evenly across all wells of several immunoSEQ 96-well plates, and each plate was treated as a replicate. Each replicate PCR for unsorted PBMC received roughly 0.3 ug genomic DNA, equal to tens of thousands of T cell genomes. Unsorted PBMC genomic DNA was sequenced across ten immunoSEQ deep assay plates. Purified libraries were quantified with a Qubit 3.0 fluorometer, sized on a Bioanalyzer 2100, and re-quantified with the KAPA Library Quantification kit. Every immunoSEQ 96-well plate was sequenced on a dedicated single-read 150-cycle Illumina NextSeq 550 flow cell. As for the authors' bioinformatics: Because the immunoSEQ output included only junctional sequences and no quality scores, the filtering could not be the same as the filtering used for full-length reads. Sequences were annotated with PyIR, a Python wrapper for IgBLAST v1.9, using IMGT germline references to assign V/J genes and CDR3. Any read was removed if the V/J assignment was weak (E-value above 1e-6), the CDR3 was missing, or the read contained stop codons, out-of-frame junctions, or ambiguous translated residues. V3J clonotypes were defined as sequences sharing the same inferred V gene, J gene, and CDR3 amino acid sequence. Percentage overlap between repertoires was calculated by dividing the number of shared unique clonotypes by the size of the smaller repertoire. Three approaches were used to assess repertoire richness: RTK rarefaction, the Chao1 estimator, and Recon v2.1 estimates of unobserved clonotypes. The table was pulled from immuneACCESS by TCRdb, which kept in-frame rearrangements only. Such tables lose some clones; where checked, under half of the loss comes from unresolved V genes, and the rest has no known cause. V and J calls plus clone size are reproduced from that table; the DNA served to infer D and trimming. Present in this sample are about half a million clones, roughly 78% of which were seen just once. The leading ten clones occupy roughly 12% of the sample.

The donors were healthy, HIV-negative adults who had no recently reported acute infections or vaccinations. All donors were Caucasian adults living in Nashville, Tennessee, USA. For unsorted samples, roughly 91 million PBMCs were counted, and genomic DNA was extracted using the QIAamp DNA Blood Mini kit. Blood was obtained by leukapheresis, after which PBMCs were separated by Ficoll-Histopaque density gradient centrifugation and cryopreserved in liquid nitrogen vapor phase. As regards this clone: Its antigen remains undetermined. No much larger clone is present one base from it, and per-base qualities are unavailable.

This receptor was obtained from a woman aged 40 to 55 in good health. Some clones in this sample may be carry-over from other donors' samples. Source material: PBMCs. The chain is made from TRBV19 and TRBJ1-1, with the D gene uncertain. The nucleotides are TGTGCCAGTAGTGCTGGGCGCGGCACTGAAGCTTTCTTT. Translation gives CASSAGRGTEAFF. The reference TRBV19 and TRBJ1-1 proteins fill in what lies around the CDR3, so the full variable domain reads DGGITQSPKYLFRKEGQNVTLSCEQNLNHDAMYWYRQDPGQGLRLIYYSQIVNDFQKGDIAEGYSVSREKKESFPLTVTSAQKNPTAFYLCASSAGRGTEAFFGQGTRLTVV.